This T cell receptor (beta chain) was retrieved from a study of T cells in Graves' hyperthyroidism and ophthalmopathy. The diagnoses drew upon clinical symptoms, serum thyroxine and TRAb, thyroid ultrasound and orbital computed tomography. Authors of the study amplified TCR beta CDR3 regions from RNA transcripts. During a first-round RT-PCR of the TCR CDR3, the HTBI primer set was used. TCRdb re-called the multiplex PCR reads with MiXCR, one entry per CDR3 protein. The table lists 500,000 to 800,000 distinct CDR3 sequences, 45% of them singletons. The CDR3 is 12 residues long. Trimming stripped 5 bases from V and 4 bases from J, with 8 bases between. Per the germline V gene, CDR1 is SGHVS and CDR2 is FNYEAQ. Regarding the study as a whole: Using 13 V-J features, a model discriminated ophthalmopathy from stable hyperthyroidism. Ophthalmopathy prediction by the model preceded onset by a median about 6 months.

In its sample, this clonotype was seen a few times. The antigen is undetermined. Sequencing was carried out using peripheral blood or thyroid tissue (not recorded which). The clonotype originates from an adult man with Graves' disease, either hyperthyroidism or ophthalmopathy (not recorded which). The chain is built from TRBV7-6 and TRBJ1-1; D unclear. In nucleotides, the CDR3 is TGTGCCAGCAGCCCCCCGACCACTGAAGCTTTCTTT. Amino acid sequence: CASSPPTTEAFF.